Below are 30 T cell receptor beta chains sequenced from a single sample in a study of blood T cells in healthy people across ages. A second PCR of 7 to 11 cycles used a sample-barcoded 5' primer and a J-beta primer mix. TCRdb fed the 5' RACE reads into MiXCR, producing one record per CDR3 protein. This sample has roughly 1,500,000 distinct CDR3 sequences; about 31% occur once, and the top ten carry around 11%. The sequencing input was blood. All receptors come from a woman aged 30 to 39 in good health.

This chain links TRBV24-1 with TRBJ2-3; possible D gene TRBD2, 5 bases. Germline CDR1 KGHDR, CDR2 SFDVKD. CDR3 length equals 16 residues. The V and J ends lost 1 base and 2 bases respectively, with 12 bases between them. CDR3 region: CATSDLEGVDTDTQYF. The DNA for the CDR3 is TGTGCCACCAGTGATTTAGAGGGTGTGGACACAGATACGCAGTATTTT.

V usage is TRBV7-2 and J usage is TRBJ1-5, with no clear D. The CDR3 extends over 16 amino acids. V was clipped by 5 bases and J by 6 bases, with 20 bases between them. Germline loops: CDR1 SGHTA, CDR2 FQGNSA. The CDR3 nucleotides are TGTGCCAGCAGCCTCCGTGGACGGGGAGGAGGTCAGCCCCAGCATTTT. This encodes CASSLRGRGGGQPQHF.

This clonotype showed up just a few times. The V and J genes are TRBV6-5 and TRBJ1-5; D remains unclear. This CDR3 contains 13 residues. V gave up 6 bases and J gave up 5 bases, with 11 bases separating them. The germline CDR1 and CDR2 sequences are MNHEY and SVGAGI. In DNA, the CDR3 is TGTGCCAGCAGCTTGGGATCTGATCAGCCCCAGCATTTT. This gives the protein CASSLGSDQPQHF.

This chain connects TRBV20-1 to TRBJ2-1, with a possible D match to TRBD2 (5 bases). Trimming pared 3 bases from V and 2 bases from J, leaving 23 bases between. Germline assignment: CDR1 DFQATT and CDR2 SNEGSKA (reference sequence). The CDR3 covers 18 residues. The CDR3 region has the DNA TGCAGTGCTAGGGGTTCACCTGGGAGCCGGGCGCCCTACAATGAGCAGTTCTTC. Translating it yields CSARGSPGSRAPYNEQFF.

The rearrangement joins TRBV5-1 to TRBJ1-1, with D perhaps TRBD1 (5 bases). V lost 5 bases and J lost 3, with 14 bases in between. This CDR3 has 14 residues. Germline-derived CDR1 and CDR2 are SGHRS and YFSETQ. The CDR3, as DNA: TGCGCCAGCAGGCTCTCCGGGGCCTACACTGAAGCTTTCTTT. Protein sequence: CASRLSGAYTEAFF.

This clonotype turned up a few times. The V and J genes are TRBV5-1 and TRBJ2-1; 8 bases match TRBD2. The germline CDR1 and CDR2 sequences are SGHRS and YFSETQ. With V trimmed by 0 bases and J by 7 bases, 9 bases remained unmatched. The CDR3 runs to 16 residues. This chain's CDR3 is CASSLGPGLVVNEQFF. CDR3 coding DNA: TGCGCCAGCAGCTTGGGTCCGGGACTAGTGGTAAATGAGCAGTTCTTC.

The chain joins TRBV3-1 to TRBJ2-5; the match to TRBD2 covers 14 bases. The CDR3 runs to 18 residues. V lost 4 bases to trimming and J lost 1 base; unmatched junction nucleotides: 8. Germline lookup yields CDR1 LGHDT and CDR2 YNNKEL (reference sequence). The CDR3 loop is CASSRGLAGGPSQETQYF. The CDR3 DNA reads TGTGCCAGCAGCCGAGGACTAGCGGGGGGTCCCTCCCAAGAGACCCAGTACTTC.

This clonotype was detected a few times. Here the CDR3 reads CASSRAGYYNQPQHF. CDR3 bases: TGTGCCAGCAGCCGAGCAGGGTACTACAATCAGCCCCAGCATTTT. This chain connects TRBV12-3 or TRBV12-4 to TRBJ1-5, with a tentative D call TRBD1 (5 bases). The V gene lost 6 bases and the J gene lost 3 bases, with 15 bases spanning the gap. The CDR3 covers 15 residues.

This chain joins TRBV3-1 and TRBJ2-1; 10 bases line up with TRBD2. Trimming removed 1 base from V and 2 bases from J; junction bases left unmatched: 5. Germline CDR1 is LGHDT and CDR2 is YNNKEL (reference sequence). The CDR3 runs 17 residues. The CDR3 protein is CASSQVSGRMTYNEQFF. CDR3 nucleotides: TGTGCCAGCAGCCAAGTTAGCGGGAGGATGACCTACAATGAGCAGTTCTTC.

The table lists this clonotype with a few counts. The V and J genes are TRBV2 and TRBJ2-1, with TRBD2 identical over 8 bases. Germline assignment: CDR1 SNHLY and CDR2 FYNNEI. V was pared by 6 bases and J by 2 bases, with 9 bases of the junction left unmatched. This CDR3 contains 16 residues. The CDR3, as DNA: TGTGCCAGCAGAAAGCTACTAGCGGCCACCTACAATGAGCAGTTCTTC. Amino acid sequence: CASRKLLAATYNEQFF.

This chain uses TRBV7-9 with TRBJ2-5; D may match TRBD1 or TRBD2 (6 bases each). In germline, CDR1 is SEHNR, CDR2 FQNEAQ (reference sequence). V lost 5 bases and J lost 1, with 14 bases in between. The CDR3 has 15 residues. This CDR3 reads CASSPGGGPQETQYF. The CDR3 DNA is TGTGCCAGCAGCCCGGGTGGGGGGCCCCAAGAGACCCAGTACTTC.

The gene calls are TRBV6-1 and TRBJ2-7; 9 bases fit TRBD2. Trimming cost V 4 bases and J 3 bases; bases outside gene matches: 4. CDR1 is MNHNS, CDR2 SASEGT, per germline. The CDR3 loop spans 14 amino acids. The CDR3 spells CASSGYSGGYEQYF. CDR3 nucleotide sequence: TGTGCCAGCAGTGGATATAGCGGGGGCTACGAGCAGTACTTC.

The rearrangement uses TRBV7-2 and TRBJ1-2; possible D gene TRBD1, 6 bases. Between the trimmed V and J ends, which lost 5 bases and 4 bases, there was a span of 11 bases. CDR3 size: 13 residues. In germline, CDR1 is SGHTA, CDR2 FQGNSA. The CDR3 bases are TGTGCCAGCAGCCGACAGGAGACCTATGGCTACACCTTC. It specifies CASSRQETYGYTF.

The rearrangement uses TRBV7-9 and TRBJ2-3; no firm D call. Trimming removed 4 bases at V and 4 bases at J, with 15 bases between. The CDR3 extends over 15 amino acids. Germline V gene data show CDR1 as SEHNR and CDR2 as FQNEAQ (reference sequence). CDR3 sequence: CASSSPSGLPDTQYF. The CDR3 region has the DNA TGTGCCAGCAGCTCGCCCTCGGGCCTCCCAGATACGCAGTATTTT. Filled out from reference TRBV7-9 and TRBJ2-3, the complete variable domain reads DTGVSQNPRHKITKRGQNVTFRCDPISEHNRLYWYRQTLGQGPEFLTYFQNEAQLEKSRLLSDRFSAERPKGSFSTLEIQRTEQGDSAMYLCASSSPSGLPDTQYFGPGTRLTVL.

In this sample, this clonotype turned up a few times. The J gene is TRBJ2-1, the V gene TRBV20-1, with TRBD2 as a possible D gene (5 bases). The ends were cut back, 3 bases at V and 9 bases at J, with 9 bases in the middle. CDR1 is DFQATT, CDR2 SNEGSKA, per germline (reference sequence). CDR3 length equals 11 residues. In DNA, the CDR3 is TGCAGTGCTAGGGAGGTTGGTGAGCAGTTCTTC. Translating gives CSAREVGEQFF.

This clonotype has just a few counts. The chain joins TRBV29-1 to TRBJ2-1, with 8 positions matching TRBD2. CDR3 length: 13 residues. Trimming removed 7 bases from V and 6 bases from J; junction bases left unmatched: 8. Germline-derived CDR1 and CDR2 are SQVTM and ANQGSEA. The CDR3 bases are TGCAGCGCATCCGGGACTAGTTTCAATGAGCAGTTCTTC. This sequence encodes CSASGTSFNEQFF.

CDR3 in DNA: TGTGCCACCGCCCCGGGACTAGCTTTTAATGAGCAGTTCTTC. Translated, it gives CATAPGLAFNEQFF. This chain connects TRBV28 to TRBJ2-1, with 9 bases fitting TRBD2. The V and J ends lost 10 bases and 7 bases, in that order; junction bases with no gene match: 11. The CDR3 extends over 14 amino acids. Germline lookup yields CDR1 MDHEN and CDR2 SYDVKM.

This CDR3 is CASSFPVGNYGYTF. As DNA, the CDR3 is TGTGCCAGCAGTTTCCCGGTTGGAAACTATGGCTACACCTTC. The chain couples TRBV6-1 to TRBJ1-2, with D hard to call. Deletions cut 5 bases from V and 2 bases from J, with 12 bases between. The germline V gene encodes CDR1 MNHNS and CDR2 SASEGT. The CDR3 spans 14 residues.

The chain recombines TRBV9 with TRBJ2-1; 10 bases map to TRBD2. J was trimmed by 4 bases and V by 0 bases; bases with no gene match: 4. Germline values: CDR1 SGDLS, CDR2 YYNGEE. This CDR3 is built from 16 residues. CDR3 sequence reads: CASSVESSGGYNEQFF. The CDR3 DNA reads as TGTGCCAGCAGCGTAGAGTCTAGCGGGGGATACAATGAGCAGTTCTTC.

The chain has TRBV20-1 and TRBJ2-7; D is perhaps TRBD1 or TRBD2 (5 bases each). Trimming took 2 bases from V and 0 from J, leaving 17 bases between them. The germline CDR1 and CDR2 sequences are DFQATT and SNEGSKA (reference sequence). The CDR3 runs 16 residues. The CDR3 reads CSARKRRGPTSYEQYF. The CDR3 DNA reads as TGCAGTGCTAGAAAGCGTCGGGGACCGACCTCCTACGAGCAGTACTTC.

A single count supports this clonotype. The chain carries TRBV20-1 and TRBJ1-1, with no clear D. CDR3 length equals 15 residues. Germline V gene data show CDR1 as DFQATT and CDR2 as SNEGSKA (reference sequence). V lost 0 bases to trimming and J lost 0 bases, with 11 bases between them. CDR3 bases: TGCAGTGCTAGAGATTCCCGACGGATGAACACTGAAGCTTTCTTT. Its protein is CSARDSRRMNTEAFF.

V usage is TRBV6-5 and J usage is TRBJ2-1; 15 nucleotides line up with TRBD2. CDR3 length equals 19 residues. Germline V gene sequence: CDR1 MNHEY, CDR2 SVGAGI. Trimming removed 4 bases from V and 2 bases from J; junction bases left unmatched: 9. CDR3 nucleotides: TGTGCCAGCAGTTTCCTAGGGACTAGCGGGGGGATCCCCTACAATGAGCAGTTCTTC. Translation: CASSFLGTSGGIPYNEQFF.

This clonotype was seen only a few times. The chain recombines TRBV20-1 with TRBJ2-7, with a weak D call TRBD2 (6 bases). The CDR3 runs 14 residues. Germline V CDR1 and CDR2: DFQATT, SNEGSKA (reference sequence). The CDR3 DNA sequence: TGCAGCCTTACCCGAGGAGGGGAAGGGGCCGAGCAGTACTTC. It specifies CSLTRGGEGAEQYF.

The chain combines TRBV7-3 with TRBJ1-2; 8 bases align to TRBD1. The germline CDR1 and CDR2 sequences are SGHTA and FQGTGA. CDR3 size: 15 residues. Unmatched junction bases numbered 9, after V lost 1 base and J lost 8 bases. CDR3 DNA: TGTGCCAGCAGCTTAAGTGACAGGGGAGCGGAAGGCTACACCTTC. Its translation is CASSLSDRGAEGYTF.

The CDR3 region is CAWSPRVNEKLFF. The DNA for the CDR3 is TGTGCCTGGAGTCCCAGGGTCAATGAAAAACTGTTTTTT. V and J are TRBV30 and TRBJ1-4; D possibly corresponds to TRBD1 (5 bases). Germline CDR1 is GTSNPN and CDR2 is SVGIG (reference sequence). CDR3 size: 13 residues. Trimming pared 2 bases from V and 5 bases from J, leaving 9 bases between. Using reference TRBV30 and TRBJ1-4 for the parts outside the CDR3, the full variable domain is SQTIHQWPATLVQPVGSPLSLECTVEGTSNPNLYWYRQAAGRGLQLLFYSVGIGQISSEVPQNLSASRPQDRQFILSSKKLLLSDSGFYLCAWSPRVNEKLFFGSGTQLSVL.

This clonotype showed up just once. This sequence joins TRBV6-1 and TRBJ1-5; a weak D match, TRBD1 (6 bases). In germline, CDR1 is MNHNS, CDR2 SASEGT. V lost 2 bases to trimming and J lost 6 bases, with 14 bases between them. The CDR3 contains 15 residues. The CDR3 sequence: CASSEQQGRGQPQHF. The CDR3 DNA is TGTGCCAGCAGTGAACAACAGGGAAGGGGTCAGCCCCAGCATTTT.

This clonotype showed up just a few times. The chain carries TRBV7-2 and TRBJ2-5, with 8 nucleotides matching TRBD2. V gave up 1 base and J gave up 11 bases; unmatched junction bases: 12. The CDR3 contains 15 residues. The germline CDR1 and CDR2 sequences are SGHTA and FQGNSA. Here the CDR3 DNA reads TGTGCCAGCAGCTTAGTCCCCACTAGCGGCTACGAACAGTACTTC. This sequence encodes CASSLVPTSGYEQYF.

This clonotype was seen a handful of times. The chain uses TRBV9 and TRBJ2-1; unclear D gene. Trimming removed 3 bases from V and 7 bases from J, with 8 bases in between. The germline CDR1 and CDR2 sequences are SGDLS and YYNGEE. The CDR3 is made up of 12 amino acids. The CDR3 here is CASSGSANEQFF. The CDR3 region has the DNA TGTGCCAGCAGCGGGAGTGCGAATGAGCAGTTCTTC.

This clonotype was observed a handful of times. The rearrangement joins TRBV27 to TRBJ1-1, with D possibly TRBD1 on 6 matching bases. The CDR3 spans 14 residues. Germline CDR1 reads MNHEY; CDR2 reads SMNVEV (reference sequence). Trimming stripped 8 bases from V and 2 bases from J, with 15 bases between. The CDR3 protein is CASRVGGANTEAFF. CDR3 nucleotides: TGTGCCAGCCGCGTCGGGGGGGCCAACACTGAAGCTTTCTTT.

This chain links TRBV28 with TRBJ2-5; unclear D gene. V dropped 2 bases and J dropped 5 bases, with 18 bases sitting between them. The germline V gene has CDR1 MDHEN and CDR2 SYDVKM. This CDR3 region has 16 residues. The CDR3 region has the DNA TGTGCCAGCAGTTTACCCGGACCCCTAGGAGACGAGACCCAGTACTTC. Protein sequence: CASSLPGPLGDETQYF.